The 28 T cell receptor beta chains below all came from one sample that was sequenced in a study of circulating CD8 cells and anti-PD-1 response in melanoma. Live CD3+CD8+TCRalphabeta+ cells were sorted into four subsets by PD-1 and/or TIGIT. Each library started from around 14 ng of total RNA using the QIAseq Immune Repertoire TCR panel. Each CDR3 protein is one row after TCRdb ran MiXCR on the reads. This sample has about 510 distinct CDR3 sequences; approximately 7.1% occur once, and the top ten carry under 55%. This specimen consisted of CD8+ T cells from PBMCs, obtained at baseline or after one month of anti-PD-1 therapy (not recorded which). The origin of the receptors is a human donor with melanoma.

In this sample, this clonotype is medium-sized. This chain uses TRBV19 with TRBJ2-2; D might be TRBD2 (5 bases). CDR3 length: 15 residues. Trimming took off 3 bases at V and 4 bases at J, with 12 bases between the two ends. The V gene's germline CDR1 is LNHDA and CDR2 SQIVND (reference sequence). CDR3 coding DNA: TGTGCCAGTAGTATTTGGGTCGAGGGCACCGGGGAGCTGTTTTTT. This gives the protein CASSIWVEGTGELFF.

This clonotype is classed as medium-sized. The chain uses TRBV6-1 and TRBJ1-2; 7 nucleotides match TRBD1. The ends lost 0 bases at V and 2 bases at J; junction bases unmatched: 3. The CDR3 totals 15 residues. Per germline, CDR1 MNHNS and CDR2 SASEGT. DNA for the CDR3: TGTGCCAGCAGTGAAGCTGAGACAGGGAACTATGGCTACACCTTC. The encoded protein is CASSEAETGNYGYTF.

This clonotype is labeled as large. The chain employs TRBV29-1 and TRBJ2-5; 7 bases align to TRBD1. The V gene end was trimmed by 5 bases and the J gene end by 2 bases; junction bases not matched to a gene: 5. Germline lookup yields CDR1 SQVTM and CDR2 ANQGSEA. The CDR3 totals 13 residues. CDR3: CSVPGQIQETQYF. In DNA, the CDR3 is TGCAGCGTTCCGGGACAGATACAAGAGACCCAGTACTTC.

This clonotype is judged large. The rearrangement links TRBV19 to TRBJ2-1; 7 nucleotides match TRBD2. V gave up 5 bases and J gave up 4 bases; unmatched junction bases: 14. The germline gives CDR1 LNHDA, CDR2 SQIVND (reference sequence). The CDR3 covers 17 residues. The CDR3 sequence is CASSSGLVFTGYNEQFF. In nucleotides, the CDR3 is TGTGCCAGTAGTTCCGGACTAGTCTTCACGGGATACAATGAGCAGTTCTTC.

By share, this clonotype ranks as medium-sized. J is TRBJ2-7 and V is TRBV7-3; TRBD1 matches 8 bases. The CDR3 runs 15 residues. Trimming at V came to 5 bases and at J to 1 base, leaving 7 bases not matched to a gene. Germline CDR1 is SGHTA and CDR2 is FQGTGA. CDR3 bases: TGTGCCAGCAGCCAGGCAGGGGGCGGGTCCTACGAGCAGTACTTC. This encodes CASSQAGGGSYEQYF. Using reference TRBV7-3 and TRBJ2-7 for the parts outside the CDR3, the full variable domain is GAGVSQTPSNKVTEKGKYVELRCDPISGHTALYWYRQSLGQGPEFLIYFQGTGAADDSGLPNDRFFAVRPEGSVSTLKIQRTERGDSAVYLCASSQAGGGSYEQYFGPGTRLTVT.

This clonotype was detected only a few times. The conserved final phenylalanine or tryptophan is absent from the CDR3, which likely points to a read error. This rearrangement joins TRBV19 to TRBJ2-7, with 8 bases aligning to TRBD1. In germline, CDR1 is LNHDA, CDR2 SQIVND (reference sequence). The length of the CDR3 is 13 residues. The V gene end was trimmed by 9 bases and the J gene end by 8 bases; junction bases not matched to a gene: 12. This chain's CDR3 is CASQGAQMGKQYL. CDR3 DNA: TGTGCCAGCCAGGGGGCCCAAATGGGCAAGCAGTACCTC.

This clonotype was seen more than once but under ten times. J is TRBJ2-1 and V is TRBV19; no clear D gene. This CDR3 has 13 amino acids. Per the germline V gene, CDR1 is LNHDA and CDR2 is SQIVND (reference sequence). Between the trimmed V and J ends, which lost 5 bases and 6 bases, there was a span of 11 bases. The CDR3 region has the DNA TGTGCCAGTAGTGGAATCTGGGGCAATGAGCAGTTCTTC. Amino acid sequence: CASSGIWGNEQFF.

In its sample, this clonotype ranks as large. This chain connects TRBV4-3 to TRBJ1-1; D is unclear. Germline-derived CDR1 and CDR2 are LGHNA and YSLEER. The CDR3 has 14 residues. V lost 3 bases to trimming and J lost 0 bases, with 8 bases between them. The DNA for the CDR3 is TGCGCCAGCAGCCATGGCCTGCTGAACACTGAAGCTTTCTTT. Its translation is CASSHGLLNTEAFF.

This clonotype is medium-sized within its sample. The CDR3 here is CASSLVGRTDTQYF. CDR3 bases: TGTGCCAGCAGTTTAGTTGGCCGCACAGATACGCAGTATTTT. V usage is TRBV27 and J usage is TRBJ2-3, with D unclear. The CDR3 covers 14 residues. V dropped 2 bases and J dropped 1 base, with 7 bases sitting between them. Looked up from germline, CDR1 is MNHEY and CDR2 is SMNVEV (reference sequence).

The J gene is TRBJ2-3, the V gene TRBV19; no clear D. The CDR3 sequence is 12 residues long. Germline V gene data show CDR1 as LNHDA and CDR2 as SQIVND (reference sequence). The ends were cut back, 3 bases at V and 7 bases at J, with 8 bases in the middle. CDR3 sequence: CASSIRPYTQYF. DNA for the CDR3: TGTGCCAGTAGTATTCGGCCCTATACGCAGTATTTT.

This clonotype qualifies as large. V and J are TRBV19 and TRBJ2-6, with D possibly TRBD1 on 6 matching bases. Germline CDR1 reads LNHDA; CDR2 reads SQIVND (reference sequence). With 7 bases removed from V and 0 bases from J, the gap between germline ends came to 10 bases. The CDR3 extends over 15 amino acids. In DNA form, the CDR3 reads TGTGCCAGTACAGGGACAAGCTCTGGGGCCAACGTCCTGACTTTC. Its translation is CASTGTSSGANVLTF.

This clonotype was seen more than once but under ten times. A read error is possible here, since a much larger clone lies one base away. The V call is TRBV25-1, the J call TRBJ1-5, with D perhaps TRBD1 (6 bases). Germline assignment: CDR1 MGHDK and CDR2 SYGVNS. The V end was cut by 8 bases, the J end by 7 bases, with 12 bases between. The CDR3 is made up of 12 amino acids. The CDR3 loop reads CASSDGGQPQHF. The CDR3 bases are TGTGCCAGCTCTGATGGGGGCCAGCCCCAGCATTTT.

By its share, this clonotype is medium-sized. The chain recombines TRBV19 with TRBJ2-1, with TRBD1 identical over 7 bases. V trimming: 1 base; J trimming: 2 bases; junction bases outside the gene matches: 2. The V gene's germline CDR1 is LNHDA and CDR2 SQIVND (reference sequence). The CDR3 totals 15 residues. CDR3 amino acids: CASSIVGTAYNEQFF. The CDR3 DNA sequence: TGTGCCAGTAGTATAGTAGGGACAGCCTACAATGAGCAGTTCTTC.

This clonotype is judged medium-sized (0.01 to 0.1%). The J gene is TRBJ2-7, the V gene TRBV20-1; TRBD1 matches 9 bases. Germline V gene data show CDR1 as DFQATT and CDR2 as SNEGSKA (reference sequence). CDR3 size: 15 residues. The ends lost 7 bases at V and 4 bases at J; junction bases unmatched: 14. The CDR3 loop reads CSVRISGTGPYEQYF. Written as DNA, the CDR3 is TGCAGTGTCCGCATTTCAGGGACAGGGCCTTACGAGCAGTACTTC.

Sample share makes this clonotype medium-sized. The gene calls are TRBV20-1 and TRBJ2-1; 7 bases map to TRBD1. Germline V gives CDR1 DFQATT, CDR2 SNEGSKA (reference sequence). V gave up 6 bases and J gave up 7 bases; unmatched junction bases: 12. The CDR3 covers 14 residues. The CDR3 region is CSATDRARGNEQFF. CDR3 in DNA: TGCAGTGCCACAGACAGGGCGAGAGGTAATGAGCAGTTCTTC.

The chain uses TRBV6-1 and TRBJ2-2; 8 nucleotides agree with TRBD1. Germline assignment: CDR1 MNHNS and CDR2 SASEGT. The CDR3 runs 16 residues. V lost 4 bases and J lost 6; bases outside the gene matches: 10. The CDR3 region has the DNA TGTGCCAGCAGTGCGTTAGGACAGGGTTCATCCGGGGAGCTGTTTTTT. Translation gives CASSALGQGSSGELFF.

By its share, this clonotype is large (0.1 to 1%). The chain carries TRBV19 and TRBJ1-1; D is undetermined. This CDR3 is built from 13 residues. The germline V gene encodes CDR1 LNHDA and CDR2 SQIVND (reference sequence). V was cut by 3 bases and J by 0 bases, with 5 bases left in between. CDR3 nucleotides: TGTGCCAGTAGTATTGGGGTGAACACTGAAGCTTTCTTT. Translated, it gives CASSIGVNTEAFF.

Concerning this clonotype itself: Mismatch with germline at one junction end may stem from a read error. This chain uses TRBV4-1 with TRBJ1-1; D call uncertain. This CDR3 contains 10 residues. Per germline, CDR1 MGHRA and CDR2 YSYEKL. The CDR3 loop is CASSQNRTEF. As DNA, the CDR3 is TGCGCCAGCAGCCAAAATAGAACCGAGTTT.

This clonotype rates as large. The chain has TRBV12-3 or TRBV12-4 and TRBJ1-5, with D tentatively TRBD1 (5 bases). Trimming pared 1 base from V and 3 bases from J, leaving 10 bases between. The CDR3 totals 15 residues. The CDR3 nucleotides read TGTGCCAGCAGTTTAGGGGCCAGGGTCAATCAGCCCCAGCATTTT. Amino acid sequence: CASSLGARVNQPQHF.

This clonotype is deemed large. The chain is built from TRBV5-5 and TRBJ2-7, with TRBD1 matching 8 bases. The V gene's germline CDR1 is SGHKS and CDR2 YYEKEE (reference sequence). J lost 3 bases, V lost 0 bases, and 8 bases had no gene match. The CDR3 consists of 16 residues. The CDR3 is CASSLEVTGGFYEQYF. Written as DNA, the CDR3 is TGTGCCAGCAGCTTGGAAGTTACAGGGGGTTTCTACGAGCAGTACTTC.

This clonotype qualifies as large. The CDR3 DNA reads TGTGCCAGCAGTACGTTGGAGGGGTTCTACGAGCAGTACTTC. Translating it yields CASSTLEGFYEQYF. This sequence joins TRBV2 and TRBJ2-7, with D possibly TRBD2 on 6 matching bases. Germline CDR1 is SNHLY and CDR2 is FYNNEI. This CDR3 comprises 14 residues. Deletions cut 5 bases from V and 3 bases from J, with 14 bases between.

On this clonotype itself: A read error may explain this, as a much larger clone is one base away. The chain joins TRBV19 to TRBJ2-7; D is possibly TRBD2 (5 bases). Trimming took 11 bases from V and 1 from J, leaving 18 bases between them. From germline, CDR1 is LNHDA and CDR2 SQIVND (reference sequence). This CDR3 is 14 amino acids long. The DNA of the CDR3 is TGTGCCTGTACCCCTGACGGGGAGTCCTACGAGCAGTACTTC. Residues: CACTPDGESYEQYF.

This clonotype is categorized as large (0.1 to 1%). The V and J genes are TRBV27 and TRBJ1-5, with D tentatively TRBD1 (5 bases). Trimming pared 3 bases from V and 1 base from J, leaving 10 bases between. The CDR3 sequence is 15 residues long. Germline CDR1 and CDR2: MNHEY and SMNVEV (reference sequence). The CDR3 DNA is TGTGCCAGCAGTTTTTGGGGGGGGAGCAATCAGCCCCAGCATTTT. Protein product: CASSFWGGSNQPQHF.

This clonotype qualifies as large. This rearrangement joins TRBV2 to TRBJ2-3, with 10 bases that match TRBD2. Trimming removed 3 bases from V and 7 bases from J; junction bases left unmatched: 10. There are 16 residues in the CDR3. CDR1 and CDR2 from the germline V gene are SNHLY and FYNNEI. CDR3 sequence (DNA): TGTGCCAGCAGTGACGTCCTAGCGGGGGAGGTGTATACGCAGTATTTT. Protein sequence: CASSDVLAGEVYTQYF.

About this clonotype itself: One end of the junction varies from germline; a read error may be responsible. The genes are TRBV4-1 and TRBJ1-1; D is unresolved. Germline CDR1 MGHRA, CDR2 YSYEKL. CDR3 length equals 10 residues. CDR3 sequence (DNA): TGCGCCAGCAGCCAAGATAGAACCGAGTTT. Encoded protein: CASSQDRTEF.

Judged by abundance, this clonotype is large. The DNA of the CDR3 is TGTGCCAGCAGTTTTGGGGTTCCAGGGGGTTACGAGCAGTACTTC. Translating it yields CASSFGVPGGYEQYF. The rearrangement joins TRBV27 to TRBJ2-7, with 7 bases identical to TRBD1. Germline lookup yields CDR1 MNHEY and CDR2 SMNVEV (reference sequence). Trimming took 3 bases from V and 4 from J; bases not matched to a gene: 9. The CDR3 has 15 amino acids.

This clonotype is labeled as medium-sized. This chain's CDR3 is CASSATSGYEQYF. CDR3 DNA: TGTGCCAGCAGTGCGACTAGCGGCTACGAGCAGTACTTC. The chain links TRBV6-6 to TRBJ2-7, with TRBD2 identical over 9 bases. Looked up from germline, CDR1 is MNHNY and CDR2 is SVGAGI (reference sequence). This CDR3 region has 13 residues. With V trimmed by 5 bases and J by 3 bases, 2 bases remained unmatched.

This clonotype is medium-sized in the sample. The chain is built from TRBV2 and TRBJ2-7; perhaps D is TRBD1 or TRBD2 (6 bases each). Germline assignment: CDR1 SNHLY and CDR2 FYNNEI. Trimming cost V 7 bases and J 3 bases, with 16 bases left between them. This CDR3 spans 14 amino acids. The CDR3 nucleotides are TGTGCCAGCACCGAGAGGGGGGCCATCTACGAGCAGTACTTC. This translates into CASTERGAIYEQYF. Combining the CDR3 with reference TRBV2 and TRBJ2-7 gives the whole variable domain EPEVTQTPSHQVTQMGQEVILRCVPISNHLYFYWYRQILGQKVEFLVSFYNNEISEKSEIFDDQFSVERPDGSNFTLKIRSTKLEDSAMYFCASTERGAIYEQYFGPGTRLTVT.